These 17 T cell receptor beta chains share one sample of origin, sequenced in a study of shared clonotypes between healthy human individuals. TCRdb keeps only in-frame clones here, not all; method: immunoSEQ multiplex PCR. Of 2,100,000 or so clones listed, approximately 94% are singletons. What was sequenced was naive CD4+ T cells sorted from blood. As for subset: CD45RA+ positively selected. These receptors were collected from a man younger than 30 in good health.

The chain couples TRBV15 to TRBJ1-1, with D uncertain. The CDR3 sequence is 15 residues long. Trimming shortened V by 0 bases and J by 4 bases, and 12 bases separated the two germline ends. The germline gives CDR1 LNHNV, CDR2 YYDKDF (reference sequence). CDR3 in DNA: TGTGCCACCAGCAGAGATCGAGGAAGACGCACTGAAGCTTTCTTT. This encodes CATSRDRGRRTEAFF.

About this clone: The same CDR3 also results from other DNA sequences found in this sample. This chain's CDR3 is CASSLGTANTGELFF. Here the CDR3 DNA reads TGTGCCAGCTCACTGGGGACAGCGAACACCGGGGAGCTGTTTTTT. The rearrangement links TRBV18 to TRBJ2-2; 7 bases align to TRBD1. V lost 4 bases and J lost 0; bases outside the gene matches: 2. The germline V gene has CDR1 KGHSH and CDR2 LQKENI. This CDR3 contains 15 residues. The full variable domain, in which reference TRBV18 and TRBJ2-2 provide the parts outside the CDR3, is NAGVMQNPRHLVRRRGQEARLRCSPMKGHSHVYWYRQLPEEGLKFMVYLQKENIIDESGMPKERFSAEFPKEGPSILRIQQVVRGDSAAYFCASSLGTANTGELFFGEGSRLTVL.

This chain connects TRBV7-9 to TRBJ2-5, with a tentative D call TRBD2 (6 bases). The V gene's germline CDR1 is SEHNR and CDR2 FQNEAQ (reference sequence). Between the trimmed V and J ends, which lost 4 bases and 2 bases, there was a span of 17 bases. The CDR3 has 16 residues. CDR3 nucleotides: TGTGCCAGCAGCTCCCCCTCGGGAGTGGGTCAAGAGACCCAGTACTTC. Its translation: CASSSPSGVGQETQYF.

V usage is TRBV4-2 and J usage is TRBJ2-1; TRBD2 might be the D (5 bases). Deletions cut 4 bases from V and 2 bases from J, with 12 bases between. In germline, CDR1 is LGHNA, CDR2 YNFKEQ. The CDR3 contains 15 residues. The CDR3 DNA reads TGTGCCAGCAGCCCAGCAGAGACTACCTACAATGAGCAGTTCTTC. Amino acids: CASSPAETTYNEQFF.

Here the CDR3 DNA reads TGTGCCACCTGGGACAGGGTTGGCACTGAAGATGAAGCTTTCTTT. Translated, it gives CATWDRVGTEDEAFF. The gene calls are TRBV10-3 and TRBJ1-1; 9 bases align to TRBD1. V lost 10 bases, J lost 7 bases, and 16 bases stayed unmatched. Germline V gene sequence: CDR1 ENHRY, CDR2 SYGVKD. The CDR3 is made up of 15 amino acids.

This rearrangement joins TRBV10-3 to TRBJ2-3; D possibly corresponds to TRBD2 (6 bases). The germline gives CDR1 ENHRY, CDR2 SYGVKD. This CDR3 comprises 14 residues. Trimming took off 0 bases at V and 4 bases at J, with 8 bases between the two ends. The CDR3 spells CAISESGGSDTQYF. CDR3 coding DNA: TGTGCCATCAGTGAGTCTGGGGGGTCAGATACGCAGTATTTT.

The rearrangement joins TRBV7-6 to TRBJ2-7, with unresolved D. V shed 4 bases and J shed 7 bases, with 8 bases lying between them. This CDR3 has 11 residues. Germline V gives CDR1 SGHVS, CDR2 FNYEAQ. CDR3 protein: CASSSGSEQYF. CDR3 bases: TGTGCCAGCAGCTCCGGTTCTGAGCAGTACTTC.

V gene TRBV7-3 combines with J gene TRBJ1-5; 7 nucleotides line up with TRBD1. This CDR3 is 16 amino acids long. Unmatched junction bases numbered 9, after V lost 2 bases and J lost 5 bases. Germline V CDR1 and CDR2: SGHTA, FQGTGA. As DNA, the CDR3 is TGTGCCAGCAGCTTAGGGACAGCCCCGGGGCATCAGCCCCAGCATTTT. The encoded protein is CASSLGTAPGHQPQHF.

Concerning this clone: Other DNA sequences in this sample translate to the same CDR3. The chain employs TRBV18 and TRBJ2-2; no reliable D call. Trimming stripped 3 bases from V and 1 base from J, with 6 bases between. Per germline, CDR1 KGHSH and CDR2 LQKENI. The CDR3 covers 14 residues. The CDR3 is CASSPQENTGELFF. The CDR3 DNA sequence: TGTGCCAGCTCACCCCAAGAGAACACCGGGGAGCTGTTTTTT. Using reference TRBV18 and TRBJ2-2 for the parts outside the CDR3, the full variable domain is NAGVMQNPRHLVRRRGQEARLRCSPMKGHSHVYWYRQLPEEGLKFMVYLQKENIIDESGMPKERFSAEFPKEGPSILRIQQVVRGDSAAYFCASSPQENTGELFFGEGSRLTVL.

The chain recombines TRBV5-6 with TRBJ2-4, with 8 bases that match TRBD1. CDR1 is SGHDT and CDR2 is YYEEEE in the germline V gene. This CDR3 is built from 17 residues. Germline trimming cut 0 bases from V and 0 bases from J; bases unmatched to any gene: 5. The CDR3 DNA sequence: TGTGCCAGCAGCTTGGGGCAGGGGGCTGGAGCCAAAAACATTCAGTACTTC. It yields the protein CASSLGQGAGAKNIQYF.

The rearrangement joins TRBV5-1 to TRBJ2-3; 9 bases match TRBD1. Germline CDR1 reads SGHRS; CDR2 reads YFSETQ. This CDR3 region has 15 residues. J gave up 6 bases and V 9 bases, and 14 bases lay outside the gene matches. The DNA for the CDR3 is TGCGCCACAAATACACAGGGGGCCCAAGAGGATACGCAGTATTTT. Its protein is CATNTQGAQEDTQYF.

V usage is TRBV7-9 and J usage is TRBJ2-7; 9 bases line up with TRBD2. Germline CDR1 reads SEHNR; CDR2 reads FQNEAQ (reference sequence). The CDR3 is made up of 18 amino acids. The V and J ends lost 2 bases and 1 base, in that order; junction bases with no gene match: 12. This CDR3 is CASSLRVAGAAISYEQYF. The CDR3 nucleotides read TGTGCCAGCAGCTTAAGGGTAGCGGGAGCAGCCATTTCCTACGAGCAGTACTTC.

As to this clone: At the DNA level, this CDR3 is encoded by other sequences in the same sample as well. The V and J genes are TRBV4-3 and TRBJ1-2; no clear D. Trimming took off 0 bases at V and 1 base at J, with 3 bases between the two ends. This CDR3 comprises 13 residues. CDR1 LGHNA and CDR2 YSLEER come from the germline V gene. Written as DNA, the CDR3 is TGCGCCAGCAGCCAAGATCTTAACTATGGCTACACCTTC. Translated, it gives CASSQDLNYGYTF.

The V gene is TRBV18, the J gene TRBJ2-7, with D unclear. Germline V CDR1 and CDR2: KGHSH, LQKENI. Trimming removed 0 bases from V and 2 bases from J, with 14 bases in between. This CDR3 spans 16 amino acids. The CDR3 region is CASSPPISVGTYEQYF. CDR3 bases: TGTGCCAGCTCACCACCGATCTCCGTTGGAACCTACGAGCAGTACTTC.

The rearrangement uses TRBV5-6 and TRBJ2-4; 12 nucleotides agree with TRBD1. Germline V gene lookup returns CDR1 SGHDT and CDR2 YYEEEE. Unmatched junction bases numbered 6, after V lost 1 base and J lost 7 bases. CDR3 length: 16 residues. CDR3 protein: CASSLRDRGRRNIQYF. The CDR3 nucleotides read TGTGCCAGCAGCTTGAGGGACAGGGGGCGCAGGAACATTCAGTACTTC.

This clone was seen once. The V gene is TRBV5-1, the J gene TRBJ2-1; 15 nucleotides align to TRBD2. V lost 4 bases and J lost 0; bases outside the gene matches: 8. The CDR3 is 19 amino acids. Per germline, CDR1 SGHRS and CDR2 YFSETQ. The CDR3 sequence: CASSRGLAGGPSSYNEQFF. Written as DNA, the CDR3 is TGCGCCAGCAGCAGGGGACTAGCGGGGGGCCCGAGCTCCTACAATGAGCAGTTCTTC.

The genes are TRBV10-3 and TRBJ2-7; D call uncertain. This CDR3 contains 15 residues. The ends were cut back, 4 bases at V and 2 bases at J, with 15 bases in the middle. Germline V lookup: CDR1 ENHRY, CDR2 SYGVKD. The chain's CDR3 is CAISGVQVDTYEQYF. The CDR3, as DNA: TGTGCCATCAGTGGTGTGCAGGTCGATACCTACGAGCAGTACTTC.